This T cell receptor beta chain was obtained from a study of T cell responses to AZD1222 COVID-19 vaccine. The CDR3 runs to 14 residues. V was cut by 4 bases and J by 5 bases, with 14 bases left in between. The germline V gene encodes CDR1 SNHLY and CDR2 FYNNEI. TCRdb's copy holds only in-frame clones and misses some; the assay was immunoSEQ multiplex PCR. The data show 120,000 or so clones, with about nine tenths seen just once and about 7.4% held by the top ten. Of note for this clone: The antigen is undetermined.

Whole-study results and caveats: Repertoires in all cases were sampled only once the peak T cell response had passed.

The sequenced sample was peripheral blood, obtained on day 0 of AZD1222 vaccination. This clonotype was obtained from an adult in good health. This sequence joins TRBV2 and TRBJ2-5; D might be TRBD1 (5 bases). DNA for the CDR3: TGTGCCAGCAGTGTCAGGGAAGGAATGGAGACCCAGTACTTC. The encoded protein is CASSVREGMETQYF.